Listed below are T cell receptor beta chains from one sample, sequenced in a study of beta chain features in type 1 diabetes. Clones were sequenced by immunoSEQ multiplex PCR, and TCRdb holds only the in-frame ones, with some missing. The data show more than 100,000 clones, about a sixth seen once. The sequencing sample was made of central memory CD4+ T cells from blood. These receptors were obtained from a man under 40 with type 1 diabetes. CDR3s include the opening cysteine and the closing phenylalanine or tryptophan. Fields, in order: clone size, V gene, J gene, D gene, CDR3 protein, CDR3 DNA. The D gene is left open where the match is weak. Rows may omit the clone size; those that give it use once, few, many or a size class.

few	TRBV6-5	TRBJ2-1	.	CASSRRGAEQFF	TGTGCCAGCAGCAGGAGGGGAGCTGAGCAGTTCTTC
few	TRBV7-2	TRBJ2-5	TRBD2	CASSLRASGGETQYF	TGTGCCAGCAGCTTAAGGGCTAGCGGGGGAGAGACCCAGTACTTC
few	TRBV15	TRBJ2-5	.	CATSRDHLGKEQYF	TGTGCCACCAGCAGAGACCATCTCGGGAAGGAGCAGTACTTC
few	TRBV9	TRBJ2-1	.	CASSDRRGDYNEQFF	TGTGCCAGCAGCGACCGAAGAGGGGACTACAATGAGCAGTTCTTC
.	TRBV5-1	TRBJ1-6	.	CASSFEGQGNSPLHF	TGCGCCAGCAGCTTCGAGGGGCAGGGGAATTCACCCCTCCACTTT
.	TRBV7-2	TRBJ1-3	.	CASTPGGSGNTIYF	TGTGCCAGCACCCCCGGTGGCTCTGGAAACACCATATATTTT
few	TRBV27	TRBJ2-1	TRBD1	CASSLGDRGWNSYNEQFF	TGTGCCAGCAGTTTAGGGGACAGGGGTTGGAACTCCTACAATGAGCAGTTCTTC
.	TRBV28	TRBJ2-1	TRBD2	CASSLPLAGSYNEQFF	TGTGCCAGCAGTTTACCTCTAGCGGGCTCCTACAATGAGCAGTTCTTC
few	TRBV5-4	TRBJ2-5	.	CASSPGGQLQETQYF	TGTGCCAGCAGCCCGGGCGGACAGCTTCAAGAGACCCAGTACTTC
.	TRBV29-1	TRBJ2-3	TRBD2	CSAERDRADTQYF	TGCAGCGCTGAGCGGGACCGGGCAGATACGCAGTATTTT
few	TRBV29-1	TRBJ1-3	.	CSAPGPAGNTIYF	TGCAGCGCCCCAGGACCGGCTGGAAACACCATATATTTT
.	TRBV29-1	TRBJ2-7	TRBD2	CSVGRTSGSHEQYF	TGCAGCGTCGGCCGGACTAGCGGGAGTCACGAGCAGTACTTC
few	TRBV7-9	TRBJ1-3	.	CASSLRETEGNTIYF	TGTGCCAGCAGCCTCAGGGAAACGGAAGGAAACACCATATATTTT
.	TRBV11-1	TRBJ2-7	.	CASSLTGAGSYEQYF	TGTGCCAGCAGCTTAACTGGGGCAGGCTCCTACGAGCAGTACTTC
.	TRBV7-9	TRBJ2-1	.	CASSLVRGKGTVTYNEQFF	TGTGCCAGCAGCTTAGTTCGGGGTAAGGGGACCGTAACCTACAATGAGCAGTTCTTC
.	TRBV9	TRBJ2-4	.	CASSVGEDRLAKNIQYF	TGTGCCAGCAGCGTAGGAGAGGACAGACTAGCCAAAAACATTCAGTACTTC
few	TRBV30	TRBJ1-4	.	CAWSVPDRRNEKLFF	TGTGCCTGGAGTGTACCGGACAGAAGAAATGAAAAACTGTTTTTT
few	TRBV28	TRBJ1-3	.	CASSLSLRVGSGNTIYF	TGTGCCAGCAGTTTATCCCTAAGGGTCGGCTCTGGAAACACCATATATTTT